The 26 T cell receptor beta chains in this list originate from one sample, sequenced in a study of shared clonotypes between healthy human individuals. Only CD45RO-negative cells positively selected for CCR7 counted as naive CD8 cells, so terminally differentiated effector memory CD45RA+ cells were excluded. Data came from immunoSEQ multiplex PCR; TCRdb stores just in-frame clones and leaves some out. This sample has around 1.9 million clones, with around 93% found just once. The sample was naive CD8+ T cells from PBMCs. The receptors were gathered from a man aged 18 to 35 in good health. Some clones in this sample may be carry-over from other donors' samples.

This clone came up a few times. The J gene is TRBJ1-2, the V gene TRBV18; the D gene is possibly TRBD1 (5 bases). V dropped 3 bases and J dropped 0 bases, with 11 bases sitting between them. CDR1 is KGHSH, CDR2 LQKENI, per germline. The CDR3 has 15 amino acids. The CDR3 nucleotides are TGTGCCAGCTCACCGCCTCAGGGTTCTAACTATGGCTACACCTTC. It yields the protein CASSPPQGSNYGYTF.

The chain is built from TRBV27 and TRBJ1-4, with TRBD1 matching 7 bases. The CDR3 has 13 residues. Per germline, CDR1 MNHEY and CDR2 SMNVEV (reference sequence). Trimming at V came to 2 bases and at J to 7 bases, leaving 1 base not matched to a gene. CDR3 loop: CASSLRTGEKLFF. The CDR3 nucleotides are TGTGCCAGCAGTTTACGGACAGGTGAAAAACTGTTTTTT.

This chain links TRBV29-1 with TRBJ2-5, with TRBD1 matching over 10 bases. The J call may be faulty, since TRBJ2-7 better matches the DNA end. Germline-derived CDR1 and CDR2 are SQVTM and ANQGSEA. The CDR3 loop spans 15 amino acids. The CDR3 region has the DNA TGCAGCGTGGCCGGGACAGGGGAGACGTCCTACGAGCAGTACTTC. It translates to CSVAGTGETSYEQYF.

Only one count was recorded for this clone. The genes are TRBV6-1 and TRBJ2-7; 8 nucleotides match TRBD2. This CDR3 has 16 residues. The germline V gene has CDR1 MNHNS and CDR2 SASEGT. The ends lost 3 bases at V and 3 bases at J; junction bases unmatched: 10. The CDR3 loop is CASSDGGAGVGYEQYF. DNA of the CDR3: TGTGCCAGCAGTGATGGGGGAGCGGGAGTCGGCTACGAGCAGTACTTC.

This chain connects TRBV5-1 to TRBJ2-1, with D possibly TRBD1 on 5 matching bases. This CDR3 region has 13 residues. V was trimmed by 1 base and J by 4 bases, leaving 6 bases between them. CDR1 and CDR2 (germline): SGHRS, YFSETQ. DNA for the CDR3: TGCGCCAGCAGCTTGTCAGGGTACAATGAGCAGTTCTTC. As protein: CASSLSGYNEQFF.

This sequence joins TRBV7-2 and TRBJ1-1; D is ambiguous. This CDR3 has 15 residues. V lost 1 base, J lost 0 bases, and 9 bases lay in between. The germline gives CDR1 SGHTA, CDR2 FQGNSA. This chain's CDR3 is CASSLEVVVNTEAFF. The CDR3, as DNA: TGTGCCAGCAGCTTAGAGGTAGTAGTGAACACTGAAGCTTTCTTT.

J is TRBJ1-5 and V is TRBV6-5, with unresolved D. The V gene lost 2 bases and the J gene lost 2 bases, with 13 bases spanning the gap. The CDR3 has 16 amino acids. From germline, CDR1 is MNHEY and CDR2 SVGAGI. The CDR3 DNA is TGTGCCAGCAGTTACACAGCCGTGAGGGGCAATCAGCCCCAGCATTTT. Translated, it gives CASSYTAVRGNQPQHF.

The chain recombines TRBV27 with TRBJ2-1, with 9 positions matching TRBD2. The CDR3 is 19 residues long. Germline CDR1 and CDR2: MNHEY and SMNVEV (reference sequence). V dropped 4 bases and J dropped 3; count of bases not matched to a gene: 16. CDR3 loop: CASSSPGLALPAVYNEQFF. The DNA of the CDR3 is TGTGCCAGCAGTTCGCCGGGACTAGCTCTCCCCGCTGTCTACAATGAGCAGTTCTTC.

The chain has TRBV15 and TRBJ2-7, with a weak D call TRBD1 (6 bases). From germline, CDR1 is LNHNV and CDR2 YYDKDF (reference sequence). The CDR3 length is 14 residues. Trimming removed 2 bases at V and 2 bases at J, with 10 bases between. Here the CDR3 DNA reads TGTGCCACCAGCAGAAGACAGGACCCCTACGAGCAGTACTTC. The encoded protein is CATSRRQDPYEQYF. Together with reference TRBV15 and TRBJ2-7, the CDR3 gives the full variable domain: DAMVIQNPRYQVTQFGKPVTLSCSQTLNHNVMYWYQQKSSQAPKLLFHYYDKDFNNEADTPDNFQSRRPNTSFCFLDIRSPGLGDTAMYLCATSRRQDPYEQYFGPGTRLTVT.

The V call is TRBV9, the J call TRBJ2-2; TRBD1 matches at 8 bases. Unmatched junction bases numbered 9, after V lost 1 base and J lost 4 bases. The CDR3 is 17 residues long. Germline loops: CDR1 SGDLS, CDR2 YYNGEE. This chain's CDR3 is CASSVPTGQGFTGELFF. CDR3 DNA: TGTGCCAGCAGCGTACCCACCGGACAGGGATTCACCGGGGAGCTGTTTTTT. The full variable domain, in which reference TRBV9 and TRBJ2-2 provide the parts outside the CDR3, is DSGVTQTPKHLITATGQRVTLRCSPRSGDLSVYWYQQSLDQGLQFLIQYYNGEERAKGNILERFSAQQFPDLHSELNLSSLELGDSALYFCASSVPTGQGFTGELFFGEGSRLTVL.

Comment on this clone: Other DNA sequences in this sample translate to the same CDR3. This chain connects TRBV27 to TRBJ2-7, with 9 bases that match TRBD2. Unmatched junction bases numbered 8, after V lost 5 bases and J lost 3 bases. There are 15 residues in the CDR3. Germline V gene lookup returns CDR1 MNHEY and CDR2 SMNVEV (reference sequence). CDR3 sequence reads: CASSPRLAAFYEQYF. The CDR3 DNA follows: TGTGCCAGCAGTCCCCGACTAGCGGCCTTCTACGAGCAGTACTTC.

The CDR3 spells CASSLTAGGDRETQYF. In DNA form, the CDR3 reads TGTGCCAGCAGCTTGACGGCAGGGGGAGACCGGGAGACCCAGTACTTC. The V call is TRBV5-8, the J call TRBJ2-5; 7 nucleotides match TRBD1. V was pared by 1 base and J by 5 bases, with 11 bases of the junction left unmatched. This CDR3 has 16 amino acids. The germline V gene has CDR1 SGHTS and CDR2 YDEGEE.

This chain links TRBV4-1 with TRBJ2-2, with D possibly being TRBD1 (6 bases). Trimming took 1 base from V and 0 from J, leaving 9 bases between them. The CDR3 is 16 amino acids. The germline V gene has CDR1 MGHRA and CDR2 YSYEKL. The CDR3 sequence is CASSQAGHPNTGELFF. CDR3 bases: TGCGCCAGCAGCCAAGCGGGACATCCGAACACCGGGGAGCTGTTTTTT.

The J gene is TRBJ2-5, the V gene TRBV28; maybe TRBD1 (5 bases). Germline CDR1 and CDR2: MDHEN and SYDVKM. The CDR3 length is 12 residues. V was pared by 7 bases and J by 5 bases, with 11 bases between. The CDR3 spells CASISGKETQYF. CDR3 coding DNA: TGTGCCAGCATCTCAGGGAAGGAGACCCAGTACTTC.

The chain carries TRBV9 and TRBJ1-2, with TRBD1 matching over 10 bases. The germline V gene encodes CDR1 SGDLS and CDR2 YYNGEE. V dropped 7 bases and J dropped 4; count of bases not matched to a gene: 10. This CDR3 has 15 residues. The CDR3 here is CASSGRDRGIYGYTF. CDR3 nucleotides: TGTGCCAGCTCAGGCCGGGACAGGGGTATCTATGGCTACACCTTC.

This chain uses TRBV28 with TRBJ2-7; 8 nucleotides match TRBD1. Unmatched junction bases numbered 3, after V lost 4 bases and J lost 4 bases. The germline V gene has CDR1 MDHEN and CDR2 SYDVKM. The CDR3 spans 13 residues. The CDR3 sequence: CASSSRTGYEQYF. The CDR3 DNA sequence: TGTGCCAGCAGTTCTCGGACAGGGTACGAGCAGTACTTC.

This rearrangement joins TRBV6-4 to TRBJ1-2, with 11 bases lining up with TRBD1. Germline V gene sequence: CDR1 MRHNA, CDR2 SNTAGT. Trimming took 6 bases from V and 2 from J; bases not matched to a gene: 14. The CDR3 contains 18 residues. The CDR3: CASSNWDRGTGRNYGYTF. The CDR3 DNA sequence: TGTGCCAGCAGCAATTGGGACAGGGGGACGGGAAGGAACTATGGCTACACCTTC.

The rearrangement links TRBV5-1 to TRBJ2-7; D may be TRBD1 or TRBD2 (6 bases each). Trimming stripped 2 bases from V and 2 bases from J, with 11 bases between. This CDR3 contains 14 residues. Germline V gives CDR1 SGHRS, CDR2 YFSETQ. CDR3 sequence: CASSFGGQAYEQYF. CDR3 DNA sequence: TGCGCCAGCAGCTTCGGGGGACAAGCCTACGAGCAGTACTTC. Combining the CDR3 with reference TRBV5-1 and TRBJ2-7 gives the whole variable domain KAGVTQTPRYLIKTRGQQVTLSCSPISGHRSVSWYQQTPGQGLQFLFEYFSETQRNKGNFPGRFSGRQFSNSRSEMNVSTLELGDSALYLCASSFGGQAYEQYFGPGTRLTVT.

This chain connects TRBV21-1 to TRBJ1-5; the D call of TRBD1 is as the table states it, not checked on the DNA. TRBV21-1 counts as a pseudogene. The CDR3 contains 18 residues. The CDR3 is CASSNPSWLLASDQPQHF. Written as DNA, the CDR3 is TGTGCCAGCAGCAATCCTTCGTGGTTGCTGGCTTCTGATCAGCCCCAGCATTTT.

The V gene is TRBV4-1, the J gene TRBJ2-4; tentatively, D is TRBD1 (5 bases). Between the trimmed V and J ends, which lost 1 base and 1 base, there was a span of 23 bases. CDR3 length: 20 amino acids. Germline loops: CDR1 MGHRA, CDR2 YSYEKL. The CDR3 protein is CASSQVVGREVLMAKNIQYF. Written as DNA, the CDR3 is TGCGCCAGCAGCCAAGTGGTTGGCAGGGAAGTGTTAATGGCCAAAAACATTCAGTACTTC.

Concerning this clone: Other DNA sequences within the sample encode an identical CDR3. The rearrangement joins TRBV19 to TRBJ1-5; D is unclear. Per the germline V gene, CDR1 is LNHDA and CDR2 is SQIVND (reference sequence). V lost 1 base and J lost 2, with 9 bases in between. The CDR3 spans 15 residues. CDR3: CASSIVGLGNQPQHF. As DNA, the CDR3 is TGTGCCAGTAGTATAGTAGGGCTTGGCAATCAGCCCCAGCATTTT.

The V call is TRBV2, the J call TRBJ1-4, with 8 bases lining up with TRBD1. With V trimmed by 7 bases and J by 6 bases, 7 bases remained unmatched. The germline V gene has CDR1 SNHLY and CDR2 FYNNEI. The CDR3 is 14 amino acids. The CDR3 loop is CASNHRGIYEKLFF. CDR3 DNA: TGTGCCAGCAATCACAGGGGGATATATGAAAAACTGTTTTTT.

The gene calls are TRBV2 and TRBJ1-1; possibly TRBD1 for D (5 bases). Looked up from germline, CDR1 is SNHLY and CDR2 is FYNNEI. This CDR3 has 11 amino acids. Trimming left V 4 bases short and J 10 bases short, with 10 bases between. CDR3 sequence (DNA): TGTGCCAGCAGTGGCAGGGAAGGAGCTTTCTTT. This gives the protein CASSGREGAFF.

The CDR3 spells CASSYRQGSYEQYF. CDR3 coding DNA: TGTGCCAGCAGCTATAGACAGGGCTCCTACGAGCAGTACTTC. The V and J genes are TRBV11-2 and TRBJ2-7, with 7 bases aligning to TRBD1. Germline loops: CDR1 SGHAT, CDR2 FQNNGV. V shed 4 bases, J shed 0 bases, and the junction held 3 bases outside the gene matches. The CDR3 spans 14 residues.

The rearrangement links TRBV11-2 to TRBJ2-3, with TRBD2 as a possible D gene (6 bases). The CDR3 consists of 14 residues. Germline CDR1 SGHAT, CDR2 FQNNGV. The V gene lost 5 bases and the J gene lost 5 bases, with 14 bases spanning the gap. CDR3 in DNA: TGTGCCAGCAGCCGACCGGGGCGGGGAGATACGCAGTATTTT. This encodes CASSRPGRGDTQYF.

The chain uses TRBV14 and TRBJ1-2; no definite D call. V lost 5 bases to trimming and J lost 0 bases, with 16 bases between them. The germline gives CDR1 SGHDN, CDR2 FVKESK. This CDR3 is built from 16 residues. The CDR3 protein is CASSSAAAPSNYGYTF. The CDR3 coding sequence is TGTGCCAGCAGCTCGGCAGCCGCACCGTCTAACTATGGCTACACCTTC.